This T cell receptor beta chain was captured by sequencing in a study of a mutant IDH1 vaccine in newly diagnosed glioma. Only in-frame clones appear in the TCRdb table, and some are missing; sequencing was by immunoSEQ multiplex PCR. The profile shows around 53,000 clones, about 88% of them singletons. Time point denoted: week 47, end of study. In the vaccine, a single dose held 300 ug of the mutant IDH1 20-mer peptide, along with topical imiquimod. Donors harbored newly found WHO grade 3 or 4 IDH1-mutant, ATRX-lost astrocytomas. This clone has a handful of counts. Its antigen is currently unknown. Germline CDR1 reads MNHEY; CDR2 reads SMNVEV (reference sequence). Trimming removed 1 base at V and 3 bases at J, with 16 bases between. This CDR3 is built from 16 residues. Points from the study as a whole: The authors found pseudoprogression apparently unrelated to changes in top peripheral T cell clonotypes. Of all patients, around 94% showed vaccine-induced immune responses.

The material sequenced was PBMCs, taken from a glioma patient whose treatment included an IDH1 peptide vaccine. This clonotype was sampled from a woman aged 25 to 39 with glioma. Some clones in this sample may be carry-over from other donors' samples. This chain joins TRBV27 and TRBJ2-7, with D possibly TRBD1 on 6 matching bases. The CDR3 sequence: CASSLYGDRDIYEQYF. Here the CDR3 DNA reads TGTGCCAGCAGTTTATATGGGGACCGGGACATCTACGAGCAGTACTTC.